This T cell receptor beta chain was retrieved from a study of identical twins. This clonotype was recorded a few times. V gave up 3 bases and J gave up 6 bases; unmatched junction bases: 3. This CDR3 is 14 amino acids long. Germline CDR1 is LNHNV and CDR2 is YYDKDF (reference sequence). A single record per CDR3 protein comes from TCRdb applying MiXCR to the 5' RACE reads. The profile shows under 800,000 distinct CDR3 sequences, over 20% of them singletons. This same sample was also part of a study on T cells expressing NK-cell markers. That work states: Repertoires of TCR beta were obtained from T cells sorted as CD3+CD56+NKG2C+, CD3+CD56+NKG2C- and CD3+CD56-NKG2C+. There were seven HCMV-seropositive donors and one seronegative donor among the eight sequenced. Among CD8+ T cells from about six donors, dominant NKG2C+ clonotypes accounted for about 1.0-7.0%.

The specimen was PBMCs. This chain connects TRBV15 to TRBJ2-1; 9 bases agree with TRBD1. The sequence was collected from a young woman in good health. The CDR3 DNA is TGTGCCACCAGCAGGTGGACAGGGGCCAATGAGCAGTTCTTC. Amino acid sequence: CATSRWTGANEQFF.